This TCR beta chain emerged from a study of breast tumors, draining lymph nodes, adjacent tissues. Overall study results and limits: Compared with lymph nodes, tumors were less diverse; compared with nontumor tissue, more.

In the case of this clonotype: Its antigen is unknown.

Samples came from axillary lymph nodes draining the breast cancer. The V gene's germline CDR1 is SNHLY and CDR2 FYNNEI. V was cut by 4 bases and J by 8 bases, with 15 bases left in between. The length of the CDR3 is 14 residues. TCRdb re-derived calls from the multiplex PCR reads in MiXCR, one entry per CDR3 protein. The top ten hold 1.1% to 1.5% of the sample, which has under 250,000 distinct CDR3 sequences, around 32% seen once. The gene calls are TRBV2 and TRBJ2-1; D is perhaps TRBD2 (7 bases). The specimen was axillary lymph node tissue. The TCR originated in a female donor with breast cancer. Some clones in this sample may be carry-over from other donors' samples. As DNA, the CDR3 is TGTGCCAGCAGTGTACAGGGAGGGCTCGATGAGCAGTTCTTC. Protein sequence: CASSVQGGLDEQFF.